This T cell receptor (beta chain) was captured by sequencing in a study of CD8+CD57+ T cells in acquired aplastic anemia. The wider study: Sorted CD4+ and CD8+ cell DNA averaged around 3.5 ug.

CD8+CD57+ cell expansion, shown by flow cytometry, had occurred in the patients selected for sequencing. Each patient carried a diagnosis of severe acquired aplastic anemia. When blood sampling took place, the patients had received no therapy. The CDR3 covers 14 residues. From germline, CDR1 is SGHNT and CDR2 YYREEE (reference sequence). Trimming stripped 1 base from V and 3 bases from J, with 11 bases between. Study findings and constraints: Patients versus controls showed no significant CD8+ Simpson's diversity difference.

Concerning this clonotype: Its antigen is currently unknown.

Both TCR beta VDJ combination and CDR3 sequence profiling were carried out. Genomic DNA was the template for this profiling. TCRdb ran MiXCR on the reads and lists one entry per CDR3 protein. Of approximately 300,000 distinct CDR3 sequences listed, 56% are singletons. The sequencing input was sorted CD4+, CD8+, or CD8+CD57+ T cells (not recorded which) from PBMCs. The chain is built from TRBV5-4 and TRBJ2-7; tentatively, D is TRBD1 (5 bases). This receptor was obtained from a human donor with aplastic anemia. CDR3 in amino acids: CASSLSGFRYEQYF. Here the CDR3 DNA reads TGTGCCAGCAGCTTGTCAGGGTTCCGCTACGAGCAGTACTTC.